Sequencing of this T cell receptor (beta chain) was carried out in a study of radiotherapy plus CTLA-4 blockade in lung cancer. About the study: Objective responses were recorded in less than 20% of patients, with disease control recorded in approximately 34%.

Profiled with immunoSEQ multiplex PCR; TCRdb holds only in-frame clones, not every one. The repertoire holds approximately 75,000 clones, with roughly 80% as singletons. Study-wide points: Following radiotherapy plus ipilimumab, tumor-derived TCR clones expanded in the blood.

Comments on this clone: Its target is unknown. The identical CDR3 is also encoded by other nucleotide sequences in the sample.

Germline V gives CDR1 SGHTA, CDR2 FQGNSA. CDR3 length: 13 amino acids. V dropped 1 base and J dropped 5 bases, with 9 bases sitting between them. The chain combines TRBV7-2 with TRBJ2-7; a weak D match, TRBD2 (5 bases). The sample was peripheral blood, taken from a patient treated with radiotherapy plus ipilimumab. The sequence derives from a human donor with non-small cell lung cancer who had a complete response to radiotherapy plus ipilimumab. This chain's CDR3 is CASSLVPGNEQYF. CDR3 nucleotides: TGTGCCAGCAGCTTAGTACCCGGGAACGAGCAGTACTTC.